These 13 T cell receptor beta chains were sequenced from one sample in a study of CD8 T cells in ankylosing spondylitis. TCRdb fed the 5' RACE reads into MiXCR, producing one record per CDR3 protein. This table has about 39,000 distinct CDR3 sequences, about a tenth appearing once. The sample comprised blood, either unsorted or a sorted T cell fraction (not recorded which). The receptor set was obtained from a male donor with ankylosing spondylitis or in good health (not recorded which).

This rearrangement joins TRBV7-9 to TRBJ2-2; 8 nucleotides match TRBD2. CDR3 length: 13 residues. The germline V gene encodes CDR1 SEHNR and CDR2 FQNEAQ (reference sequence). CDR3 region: CASSGGVTGELFF. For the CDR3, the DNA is TGTGCAAGTTCGGGAGGGGTCACCGGGGAGCTGTTTTTT.

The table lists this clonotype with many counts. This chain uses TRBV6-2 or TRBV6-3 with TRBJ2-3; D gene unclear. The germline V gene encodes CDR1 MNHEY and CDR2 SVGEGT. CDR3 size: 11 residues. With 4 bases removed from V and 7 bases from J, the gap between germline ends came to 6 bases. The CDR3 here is CASSSSYTQYF. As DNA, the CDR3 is TGTGCCAGCAGTTCATCTTATACGCAGTATTTT.

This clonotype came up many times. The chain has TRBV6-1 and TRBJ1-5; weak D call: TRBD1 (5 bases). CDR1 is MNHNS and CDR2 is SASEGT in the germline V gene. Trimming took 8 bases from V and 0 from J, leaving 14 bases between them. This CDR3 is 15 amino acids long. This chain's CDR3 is CASRGSLTSNQPQHF. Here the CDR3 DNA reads TGTGCCAGCCGGGGCAGCCTAACTAGCAATCAGCCCCAGCATTTT.

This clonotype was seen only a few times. As DNA, the CDR3 is TGTGCCAGCAGGCGCTCCGGGACAAGGGTGACCTACGAGCAGTACTTC. This gives the protein CASRRSGTRVTYEQYF. The J gene is TRBJ2-7, the V gene TRBV12-3 or TRBV12-4; D is perhaps TRBD1 (6 bases). V lost 6 bases, J lost 2 bases, and 20 bases lay in between. The CDR3 loop spans 16 amino acids.

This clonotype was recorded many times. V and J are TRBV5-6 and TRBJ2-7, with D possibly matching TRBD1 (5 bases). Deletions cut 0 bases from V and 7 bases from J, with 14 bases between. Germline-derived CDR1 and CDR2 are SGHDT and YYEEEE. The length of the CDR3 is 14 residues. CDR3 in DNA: TGTGCCAGCAGCTTGGTGGGCAGGGTTCGGGAGCAGTACTTC. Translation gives CASSLVGRVREQYF.

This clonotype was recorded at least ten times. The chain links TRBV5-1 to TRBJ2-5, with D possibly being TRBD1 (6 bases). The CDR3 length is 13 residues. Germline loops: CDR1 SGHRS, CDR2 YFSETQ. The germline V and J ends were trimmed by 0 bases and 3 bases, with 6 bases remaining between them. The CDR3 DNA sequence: TGCGCCAGCAGCTTGGGACAGGAAGAGACCCAGTACTTC. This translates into CASSLGQEETQYF.

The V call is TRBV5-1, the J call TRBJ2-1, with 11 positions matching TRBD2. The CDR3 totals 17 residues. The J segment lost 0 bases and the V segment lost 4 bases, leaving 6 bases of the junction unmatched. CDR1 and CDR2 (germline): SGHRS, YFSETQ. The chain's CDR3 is CASSPGLAGTSYNEQFF. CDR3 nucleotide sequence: TGCGCCAGCAGCCCCGGACTAGCGGGTACCTCCTACAATGAGCAGTTCTTC.

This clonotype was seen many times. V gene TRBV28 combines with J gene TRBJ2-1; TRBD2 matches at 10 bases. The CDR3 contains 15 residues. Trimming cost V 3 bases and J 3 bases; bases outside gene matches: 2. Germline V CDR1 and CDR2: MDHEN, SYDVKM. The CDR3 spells CASSFLAGDYNEQFF. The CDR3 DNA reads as TGTGCCAGCAGTTTCCTAGCGGGAGACTACAATGAGCAGTTCTTC.

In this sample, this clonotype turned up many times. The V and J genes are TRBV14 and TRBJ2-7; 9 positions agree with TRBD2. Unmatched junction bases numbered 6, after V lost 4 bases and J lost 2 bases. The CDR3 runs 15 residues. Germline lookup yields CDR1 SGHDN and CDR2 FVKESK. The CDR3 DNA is TGTGCCAGCAGCCCAAGCGGGAGGATAGCCTACGAGCAGTACTTC. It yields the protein CASSPSGRIAYEQYF.

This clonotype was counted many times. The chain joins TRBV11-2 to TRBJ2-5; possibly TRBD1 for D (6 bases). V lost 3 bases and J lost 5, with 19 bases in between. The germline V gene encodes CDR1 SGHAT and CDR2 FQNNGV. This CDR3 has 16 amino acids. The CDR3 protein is CASSFPPQQGWETQYF. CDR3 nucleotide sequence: TGTGCCAGCAGCTTCCCCCCCCAACAGGGATGGGAGACCCAGTACTTC.

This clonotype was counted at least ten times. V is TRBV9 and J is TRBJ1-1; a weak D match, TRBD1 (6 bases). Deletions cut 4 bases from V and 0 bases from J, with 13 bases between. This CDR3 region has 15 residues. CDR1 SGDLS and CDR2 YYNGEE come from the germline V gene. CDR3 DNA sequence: TGTGCCAGCAGCCCCAGGGGCCTTATGAACACTGAAGCTTTCTTT. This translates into CASSPRGLMNTEAFF. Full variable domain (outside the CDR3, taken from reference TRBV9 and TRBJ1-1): DSGVTQTPKHLITATGQRVTLRCSPRSGDLSVYWYQQSLDQGLQFLIQYYNGEERAKGNILERFSAQQFPDLHSELNLSSLELGDSALYFCASSPRGLMNTEAFFGQGTRLTVV.

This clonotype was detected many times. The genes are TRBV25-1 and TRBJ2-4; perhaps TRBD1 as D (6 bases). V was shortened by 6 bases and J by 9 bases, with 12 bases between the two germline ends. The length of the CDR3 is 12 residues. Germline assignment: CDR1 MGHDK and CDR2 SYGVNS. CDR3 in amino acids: CASRVDSGIQYF. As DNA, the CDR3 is TGTGCCAGCAGGGTGGACAGCGGCATTCAGTACTTC.

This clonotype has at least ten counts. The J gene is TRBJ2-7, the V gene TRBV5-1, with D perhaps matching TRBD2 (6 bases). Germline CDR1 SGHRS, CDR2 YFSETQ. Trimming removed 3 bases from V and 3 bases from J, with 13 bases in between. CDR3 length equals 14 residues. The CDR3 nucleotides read TGCGCCAGCAGCTCTGCGGGGCAGAGCTACGAGCAGTACTTC. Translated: CASSSAGQSYEQYF.